The T cell receptor beta chain described here comes from a study of T-cell reconstitution after alpha-beta-depleted transplantation in children. The library targeted TCRbeta and was prepared with unique molecular identifiers. Using its own MiXCR run on the PCR reads, TCRdb lists one record per CDR3 protein. The sample includes roughly 590,000 distinct CDR3 sequences, roughly 15% of them seen just once. CDR1 is ENHRY, CDR2 SYGVKD, per germline. This CDR3 is built from 14 residues. Trimming left V 4 bases short and J 0 bases short, with 7 bases between. This clonotype has a count of ten or more. The sequence was obtained from a human donor who donated a stem cell graft to a child with acute myeloid leukemia. The V call is TRBV10-3, the J call TRBJ1-5; D perhaps matches TRBD1 (5 bases). The starting material was PBMCs from the stem cell graft donor, obtained from the stem cell graft. The CDR3 spells CAISVQGSNQPQHF. The CDR3 region has the DNA TGTGCCATCAGTGTCCAGGGTAGCAATCAGCCCCAGCATTTT.